A single TCR beta chain is shown here with its context. Its antigen is currently unknown. These data belong to a study of cytomegalovirus exposure and HLA in healthy donors. General study findings and limits: Reports state that TCR beta sequences accurately predicted most subjects' HLA-A and HLA-B alleles. Three CMV-associated chains were confirmed in vitro to be specific for CMV antigens. Per published reports, the classifier diagnosed cytomegalovirus status with high specificity and sensitivity. The study had only CMV serostatus as immune exposure information.

13 Jbeta primers and 60 Vbeta primers were used for the PCR. Repertoires were generated with immunoSEQ multiplex PCR, while TCRdb's copy carries only in-frame clones and drops some. The repertoire has about 110,000 clones, about 76% of them found once; the top ten carry about 8.4%. Germline assignment: CDR1 ENHRY and CDR2 SYGVKD. The CDR3 extends over 13 amino acids. V lost 5 bases and J 5 bases, leaving 12 bases between the germline ends. The rearrangement joins TRBV10-3 to TRBJ2-5; TRBD1 might be the D (6 bases). The sample consisted of PBMCs. This receptor was obtained from a middle-aged man in good health and CMV-seronegative. The CDR3 coding sequence is TGTGCCATCAGTACAGGGCGTGCCGAGACCCAGTACTTC. Protein sequence: CAISTGRAETQYF.